This paragraph reports one T cell receptor beta chain. Its target is not known. These donors were members of the roughly 120-subject validation cohort, a group separate from the approximately 670-subject first cohort. Only in-frame clones appear in the TCRdb table, and some are missing; sequencing was by immunoSEQ multiplex PCR. Of 120,000 or so clones in the sample, roughly 86% were seen once. This entry comes from a study of cytomegalovirus exposure and HLA in healthy donors. Germline assignment: CDR1 MNHEY and CDR2 SVGAGI. The CDR3 is made up of 16 amino acids. Trimming pared 2 bases from V and 0 bases from J, leaving 10 bases between. Study-wide points: Among TCR sequences, most were rare, though some public TCRs appeared in many donors. Overall, around 160 TCR beta chains were annotated as cytomegalovirus-associated. CMV antigen specificity of a few CMV-associated chains was confirmed in vitro.

The V and J genes are TRBV6-5 and TRBJ1-4; D not certain. The material sequenced was PBMCs. This sequence originates from a man younger than 45 in good health and CMV-seronegative. The CDR3 region has the DNA TGTGCCAGCAGTTACGGAGTCAGACCAACTAATGAAAAACTGTTTTTT. This sequence encodes CASSYGVRPTNEKLFF.